This T cell receptor beta chain was obtained from a study of regulatory T cells in long-lasting Graves disease. Study observations and caveats: Sampling was limited to peripheral blood rather than thyroid tissue.

Worth noting for this clonotype: Its matching antigen is unknown.

Arm-PCR of CDR3 regions and iRepertoire HTBI primers were the basis on which TCR beta libraries were built. TCRdb reanalysed the multiplex PCR reads using MiXCR and keeps one entry per CDR3 protein. The sample carries fewer than 400,000 distinct CDR3 sequences, less than 25% recorded once. Per germline, CDR1 SGHTA and CDR2 FQGNSA. This CDR3 comprises 16 residues. V trimming: 5 bases; J trimming: 6 bases; junction bases outside the gene matches: 7. Time point indicated: persistent/refractory GD, antithyroid drugs over 5 years with positive TRAb. Generation of the TCR library employed RNA extracted from PBMCs.

The V gene is TRBV7-2, the J gene TRBJ2-3; 14 bases are a match to TRBD2. The sequence was collected from a female donor with Graves disease. Source: peripheral blood mononuclear cells (PBMCs), taken when the disease was refractory, from a patient treated with antithyroid drugs. CDR3 sequence reads: CASSLRGLAGVDTQYF. DNA of the CDR3: TGTGCCAGCAGCCTACGGGGACTAGCGGGAGTCGATACGCAGTATTTT.